The next 26 T cell receptor beta chains were all read from a single sample in a study of blood T cell repertoires in COVID-19. Profiled with immunoSEQ multiplex PCR; TCRdb holds only in-frame clones, not every one. The repertoire has 180,000 or so clones, about 88% of them found once; the top ten carry 0.99%. Material: peripheral blood. These receptors were obtained from a man aged 18 to 30 with acute or convalescent COVID-19.

This clone was counted once. The chain is built from TRBV6-1 and TRBJ1-1, with D perhaps TRBD1 (5 bases). The V and J ends lost 0 bases and 0 bases respectively, with 23 bases between them. This CDR3 has 20 residues. Germline-derived CDR1 and CDR2 are MNHNS and SASEGT. CDR3 sequence: CASSEARGGTIVTMNTEAFF. DNA of the CDR3: TGTGCCAGCAGTGAAGCACGGGGGGGGACGATCGTAACCATGAACACTGAAGCTTTCTTT.

This chain links TRBV19 with TRBJ1-6; possible D gene TRBD1, 6 bases. The CDR3 extends over 13 amino acids. Germline V CDR1 and CDR2: LNHDA, SQIVND (reference sequence). V was cut by 4 bases and J by 5 bases, with 6 bases left in between. As DNA, the CDR3 is TGTGCCAGTAGTAGACAGGATAATTCACCCCTCCACTTT. Its protein product is CASSRQDNSPLHF. Full variable domain (outside the CDR3, taken from reference TRBV19 and TRBJ1-6): DGGITQSPKYLFRKEGQNVTLSCEQNLNHDAMYWYRQDPGQGLRLIYYSQIVNDFQKGDIAEGYSVSREKKESFPLTVTSAQKNPTAFYLCASSRQDNSPLHFGNGTRLTVT.

This chain joins TRBV2 and TRBJ1-5; D is ambiguous. V was cut by 8 bases and J by 0 bases, with 8 bases left in between. This CDR3 is 13 amino acids long. Germline CDR1 SNHLY, CDR2 FYNNEI. The CDR3 protein is CASRENSNQPQHF. CDR3 DNA sequence: TGTGCCAGCCGGGAGAATAGCAATCAGCCCCAGCATTTT.

The V gene is TRBV6-5, the J gene TRBJ1-2; 7 bases are shared with TRBD1. The trim removed 2 bases at V and 4 bases at J, leaving 4 bases unmatched. CDR1 is MNHEY and CDR2 is SVGAGI in the germline V gene. This CDR3 is 14 amino acids long. In DNA, the CDR3 is TGTGCCAGCAGTTACCGAGGGGGCGGCTATGGCTACACCTTC. The encoded protein is CASSYRGGGYGYTF.

The genes are TRBV20-1 and TRBJ1-5; TRBD1 matches at 9 bases. Per the germline V gene, CDR1 is DFQATT and CDR2 is SNEGSKA (reference sequence). Losses at the gene ends were 3 bases for V and 4 bases for J; bases not matched to a gene: 7. The CDR3 consists of 15 residues. The CDR3 is CSASTGGQKNQPQHF. The CDR3 coding sequence is TGCAGTGCTAGTACAGGGGGCCAGAAAAATCAGCCCCAGCATTTT.

The chain uses TRBV6-5 and TRBJ1-5; D not resolved. Germline V lookup: CDR1 MNHEY, CDR2 SVGAGI. Trimming removed 10 bases at V and 0 bases at J, with 10 bases between. The CDR3 runs 13 residues. The CDR3 DNA reads as TGTGCCACCTCTCTGCGTAGCAATCAGCCCCAGCATTTT. Its protein is CATSLRSNQPQHF.

This rearrangement joins TRBV11-2 to TRBJ2-7; TRBD1 aligns across 10 bases. Germline-derived CDR1 and CDR2 are SGHAT and FQNNGV. With 6 bases clipped from V and 7 bases from J, the junction kept 12 bases outside the gene matches. The CDR3 runs 15 residues. The CDR3 bases are TGTGCCAGCAGTCAACGCGGGACAGGGGTTACGGAGCAGTACTTC. Protein sequence: CASSQRGTGVTEQYF.

The chain links TRBV30 to TRBJ1-2; a possible D gene is TRBD1 (6 bases). The CDR3 has 15 residues. Germline V gene data show CDR1 as GTSNPN and CDR2 as SVGIG (reference sequence). V dropped 3 bases and J dropped 8 bases, with 22 bases sitting between them. The CDR3 spells CAWRRNAGTSVGYTF. The CDR3 DNA sequence: TGTGCCTGGAGGCGTAATGCCGGGACATCGGTCGGCTACACCTTC.

V is TRBV5-1 and J is TRBJ2-3; TRBD1 is a possible D gene (5 bases). Germline CDR1 is SGHRS and CDR2 is YFSETQ. V was trimmed by 0 bases and J by 3 bases, leaving 8 bases between them. The CDR3 contains 14 residues. The CDR3 DNA follows: TGCGCCAGCAGCTTGGGACAGATAACAGATACGCAGTATTTT. Residues: CASSLGQITDTQYF. Combining the CDR3 with reference TRBV5-1 and TRBJ2-3 gives the whole variable domain KAGVTQTPRYLIKTRGQQVTLSCSPISGHRSVSWYQQTPGQGLQFLFEYFSETQRNKGNFPGRFSGRQFSNSRSEMNVSTLELGDSALYLCASSLGQITDTQYFGPGTRLTVL.

The rearrangement uses TRBV5-1 and TRBJ2-1, with D unresolved. Trimming left V 0 bases short and J 2 bases short, with 9 bases between. The CDR3 is 15 amino acids. Per germline, CDR1 SGHRS and CDR2 YFSETQ. The CDR3 region is CASSLAADTYNEQFF. The CDR3 DNA sequence: TGCGCCAGCAGCTTGGCGGCAGACACCTACAATGAGCAGTTCTTC. Full variable domain (rest looked up from reference TRBV5-1 and TRBJ2-1): KAGVTQTPRYLIKTRGQQVTLSCSPISGHRSVSWYQQTPGQGLQFLFEYFSETQRNKGNFPGRFSGRQFSNSRSEMNVSTLELGDSALYLCASSLAADTYNEQFFGPGTRLTVL.

With respect to this clone: Other DNA sequences of this sample code for an identical CDR3. Here the CDR3 reads CASSQGSNQPQHF. The CDR3 nucleotides read TGTGCCAGCAGTCAGGGAAGCAATCAGCCCCAGCATTTT. The chain uses TRBV2 and TRBJ1-5, with D possibly TRBD1 on 5 matching bases. Germline CDR1 and CDR2: SNHLY and FYNNEI. V lost 5 bases, J lost 1 base, and 6 bases lay in between. There are 13 residues in the CDR3.

V gene TRBV6-5 combines with J gene TRBJ1-1; D might be TRBD1 (5 bases). Germline V lookup: CDR1 MNHEY, CDR2 SVGAGI. V was clipped by 5 bases and J by 0 bases, with 7 bases between them. The length of the CDR3 is 13 residues. The CDR3 loop is CASSTTVNTEAFF. The DNA of the CDR3 is TGTGCCAGCAGTACGACAGTGAACACTGAAGCTTTCTTT.

The V and J genes are TRBV7-9 and TRBJ1-1; possibly TRBD1 for D (5 bases). This CDR3 has 15 residues. The V and J ends lost 1 base and 5 bases respectively, with 14 bases between them. Germline loops: CDR1 SEHNR, CDR2 FQNEAQ (reference sequence). The CDR3 loop is CASSLETGGGTEAFF. The CDR3 DNA reads as TGTGCCAGCAGCTTAGAAACGGGGGGAGGTACTGAAGCTTTCTTT.

The chain carries TRBV10-3 and TRBJ2-5; 7 nucleotides agree with TRBD2. The CDR3 covers 14 residues. CDR1 is ENHRY and CDR2 is SYGVKD in the germline V gene. Trimming cost V 6 bases and J 5 bases; bases outside gene matches: 9. CDR3 residues: CAIRPTSTSETQYF. The CDR3 DNA reads TGTGCCATCAGGCCGACTAGCACGTCGGAGACCCAGTACTTC.

This clone has more than one count but fewer than ten. V is TRBV19 and J is TRBJ2-1, with TRBD1 matching 7 bases. Germline-derived CDR1 and CDR2 are LNHDA and SQIVND (reference sequence). V lost 10 bases and J lost 10; bases outside the gene matches: 10. This CDR3 is built from 12 residues. The CDR3 sequence: CATDNRGWEQFF. Written as DNA, the CDR3 is TGTGCCACCGATAACAGGGGTTGGGAGCAGTTCTTC.

The V and J genes are TRBV28 and TRBJ2-2; TRBD2 matches at 14 bases. Germline lookup yields CDR1 MDHEN and CDR2 SYDVKM. V was pared by 2 bases and J by 2 bases, with 13 bases of the junction left unmatched. This CDR3 is built from 21 residues. CDR3 DNA: TGTGCCAGCAGTTTAGGGGGGACTAGCGGGGGCCGTGACCTTAACACCGGGGAGCTGTTTTTT. Translated: CASSLGGTSGGRDLNTGELFF.

V usage is TRBV6-1 and J usage is TRBJ1-4; D remains ambiguous. Per the germline V gene, CDR1 is MNHNS and CDR2 is SASEGT. Trimming took 2 bases from V and 3 from J, leaving 10 bases between them. This CDR3 spans 15 amino acids. The CDR3 reads CASSESSGSNEKLFF. DNA of the CDR3: TGTGCCAGCAGTGAATCGAGCGGATCTAATGAAAAACTGTTTTTT.

The chain carries TRBV9 and TRBJ2-2; D unclear. V lost 4 bases to trimming and J lost 1 base, with 2 bases between them. The CDR3 runs to 12 residues. CDR1 SGDLS and CDR2 YYNGEE come from the germline V gene. CDR3 nucleotides: TGTGCCAGCAGCCGGAACACCGGGGAGCTGTTTTTT. Protein sequence: CASSRNTGELFF.

The chain recombines TRBV6-1 with TRBJ2-1; 7 nucleotides agree with TRBD1. The CDR3 spans 15 residues. The V segment lost 3 bases and the J segment 0 bases; nucleotides outside the gene matches: 2. Germline V gene data show CDR1 as MNHNS and CDR2 as SASEGT. CDR3 DNA: TGTGCCAGCAGTGAGGACAGGAGCTCCTACAATGAGCAGTTCTTC. Translation gives CASSEDRSSYNEQFF.

The rearrangement uses TRBV28 and TRBJ1-1, with 8 bases that match TRBD1. The CDR3 is 17 amino acids. The junction had 11 bases not matched to a gene; V was cut back by 5 bases and J by 0 bases. Per the germline V gene, CDR1 is MDHEN and CDR2 is SYDVKM. CDR3 coding DNA: TGTGCCAGCAGTCCCCCCCCGGACAGGGTGGTGAACACTGAAGCTTTCTTT. Encoded protein: CASSPPPDRVVNTEAFF.

The chain joins TRBV10-3 to TRBJ2-7; possibly TRBD2 for D (6 bases). V was clipped by 2 bases and J by 5 bases, with 10 bases between them. The germline V gene encodes CDR1 ENHRY and CDR2 SYGVKD. The CDR3 length is 13 residues. DNA of the CDR3: TGTGCCATCAGTGAGCCCGGGGGAAACGAGCAGTACGTC. Translated: CAISEPGGNEQYV.

The chain uses TRBV7-2 and TRBJ2-7, with 16 bases aligning to TRBD2. This CDR3 region has 17 residues. Germline trimming cut 5 bases from V and 6 bases from J; bases unmatched to any gene: 10. CDR1 is SGHTA and CDR2 is FQGNSA in the germline V gene. CDR3 in DNA: TGTGCCAGCAGCGTGGCCGGGACTAGCGGGGGGGGAGGCGAGCAGTACGTC. This encodes CASSVAGTSGGGGEQYV.

This chain links TRBV3-1 (or the pseudogene TRBV3-2) with TRBJ2-1; 10 positions agree with TRBD2. V was clipped by 5 bases and J by 4 bases; unmatched bases: 5. CDR3 size: 15 residues. The germline gives CDR1 LGHDT, CDR2 YNNKEL (reference sequence). CDR3 sequence reads: CASSARTSGYNEQFF. CDR3 nucleotides: TGTGCCAGCAGCGCCCGGACTAGCGGTTACAATGAGCAGTTCTTC.

This sequence joins TRBV25-1 and TRBJ2-5; 8 nucleotides agree with TRBD1. Trimming cost V 2 bases and J 2 bases; bases outside gene matches: 7. The CDR3 is 16 residues long. The V gene's germline CDR1 is MGHDK and CDR2 SYGVNS. CDR3 residues: CASSEGGTGGQETQYF. The CDR3 DNA reads as TGTGCCAGCAGTGAAGGGGGCACAGGGGGTCAAGAGACCCAGTACTTC. The complete variable domain, with remaining parts taken from reference TRBV25-1 and TRBJ2-5, reads EADIYQTPRYLVIGTGKKITLECSQTMGHDKMYWYQQDPGMELHLIHYSYGVNSTEKGDLSSESTVSRIRTEHFPLTLESARPSHTSQYLCASSEGGTGGQETQYFGPGTRLLVL.

In the case of this clone: Additional DNA sequences in this sample encode the identical CDR3. This chain joins TRBV5-1 and TRBJ2-7, with 11 bases identical to TRBD1. The CDR3 consists of 15 residues. Germline V gene data show CDR1 as SGHRS and CDR2 as YFSETQ. V was pared by 4 bases and J by 4 bases, with 7 bases of the junction left unmatched. The CDR3 DNA sequence: TGCGCCAGCAGCCTAGGGACAGGGGGTGGGTACGAGCAGTACGTC. Encoded protein: CASSLGTGGGYEQYV.

The rearrangement uses TRBV27 and TRBJ1-5; D might be TRBD1 (5 bases). Germline V lookup: CDR1 MNHEY, CDR2 SMNVEV (reference sequence). The germline V and J ends were trimmed by 6 bases and 4 bases, with 10 bases remaining between them. The CDR3 totals 13 residues. This CDR3 is CASRSRGNQPQHF. The CDR3 DNA sequence: TGTGCCAGCAGATCAAGGGGTAATCAGCCCCAGCATTTT.